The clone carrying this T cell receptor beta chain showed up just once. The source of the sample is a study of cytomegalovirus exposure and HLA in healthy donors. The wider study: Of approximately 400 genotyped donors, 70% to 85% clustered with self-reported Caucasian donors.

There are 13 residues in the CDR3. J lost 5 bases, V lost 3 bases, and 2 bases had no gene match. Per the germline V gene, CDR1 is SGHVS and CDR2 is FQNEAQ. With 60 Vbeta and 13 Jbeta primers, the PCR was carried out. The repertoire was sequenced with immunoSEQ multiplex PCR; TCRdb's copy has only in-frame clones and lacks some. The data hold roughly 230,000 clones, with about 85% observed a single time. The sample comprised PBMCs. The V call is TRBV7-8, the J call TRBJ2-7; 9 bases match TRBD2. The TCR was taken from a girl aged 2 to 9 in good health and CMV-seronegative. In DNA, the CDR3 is TGTGCCAGCAGCTTGCCTAGCGGGAACGAGCAGTACTTC. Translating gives CASSLPSGNEQYF.